This TCR beta chain was recorded in a study of cytomegalovirus exposure and HLA in healthy donors. With 60 Vbeta and 13 Jbeta primers, the PCR was carried out. Generated by immunoSEQ multiplex PCR, the TCRdb table keeps only in-frame clones and is missing some. Of over 130,000 clones in the sample, around three quarters are singletons; the top ten hold 1.8%. From germline, CDR1 is LGHNA and CDR2 YNFKEQ. The length of the CDR3 is 19 residues. Trimming at V came to 1 base and at J to 3 bases, leaving 15 bases not matched to a gene. The sample was PBMCs. V usage is TRBV4-2 and J usage is TRBJ2-7, with 10 bases fitting TRBD2. This TCR was sampled from a man aged 35-49 years in good health and CMV-seronegative. The CDR3 loop reads CASSQAVGAGGPISYEQYF. The DNA of the CDR3 is TGTGCCAGCAGCCAAGCGGTGGGAGCGGGGGGGCCTATTAGCTACGAGCAGTACTTC.